This passage covers 18 T cell receptor beta chains from one sample sequenced in a study of cytomegalovirus exposure and HLA in healthy donors. Vbeta (60) and Jbeta (13) primers were used in the PCR. Generated by immunoSEQ multiplex PCR, the TCRdb table keeps only in-frame clones and is missing some. This table holds roughly 120,000 clones, roughly four fifths found once. The specimen sequenced was PBMCs. Receptors originate from a male donor in good health and CMV-seropositive.

This clone was counted a single time. The chain joins TRBV27 to TRBJ2-7, with 10 bases matching TRBD2. Trimming took 10 bases from V and 4 from J; bases not matched to a gene: 7. CDR3 length equals 13 residues. Looked up from germline, CDR1 is MNHEY and CDR2 is SMNVEV (reference sequence). The DNA of the CDR3 is TGTGCCACCTTAGCGGGGGGACTTTACGAGCAGTACTTC. This gives the protein CATLAGGLYEQYF.

This chain links TRBV5-4 with TRBJ2-3, with D possibly matching TRBD1 (5 bases). The CDR3 sequence is 16 residues long. The V and J ends lost 7 bases and 2 bases respectively, with 20 bases between them. Germline CDR1 is SGHNT and CDR2 is YYREEE (reference sequence). CDR3 nucleotides: TGTGCCAGCGGCCTTGAAGGGGTTCGGATCACAGATACGCAGTATTTT. Translated: CASGLEGVRITDTQYF.

This clone appeared once. V usage is TRBV25-1 and J usage is TRBJ2-7; 7 nucleotides agree with TRBD1. The CDR3 length is 15 residues. CDR1 MGHDK and CDR2 SYGVNS come from the germline V gene. The trim removed 6 bases at V and 3 bases at J, leaving 11 bases unmatched. The CDR3 region has the DNA TGTGCCAGCAGCGATCCCACAGGGGCCCTCTACGAGCAGTACTTC. Translation: CASSDPTGALYEQYF.

The V and J genes are TRBV10-1 and TRBJ2-1, with D possibly being TRBD1 (5 bases). The CDR3 loop spans 17 amino acids. Germline V CDR1 and CDR2: WNHNN, SYGVQD (reference sequence). V gave up 5 bases and J gave up 2 bases, with 19 bases separating them. Written as DNA, the CDR3 is TGCGCCAGCAGTCCTTTCTCACAGGCAACTACCTACAATGAGCAGTTCTTC. Encoded protein: CASSPFSQATTYNEQFF.

The chain uses TRBV7-9 and TRBJ1-5; D not certain. Trimming removed 5 bases at V and 9 bases at J, with 8 bases between. The germline CDR1 and CDR2 sequences are SEHNR and FQNEAQ (reference sequence). The CDR3 sequence is 11 residues long. The CDR3 region has the DNA TGTGCCAGCAGCGACACTGGGCCCCAGCATTTT. Its translation: CASSDTGPQHF. The full variable domain, rest sourced from reference TRBV7-9 and TRBJ1-5, is DTGVSQNPRHKITKRGQNVTFRCDPISEHNRLYWYRQTLGQGPEFLTYFQNEAQLEKSRLLSDRFSAERPKGSFSTLEIQRTEQGDSAMYLCASSDTGPQHFGDGTRLSIL.

The J gene is TRBJ2-2, the V gene TRBV5-1, with D uncertain. V lost 5 bases and J 5 bases, leaving 10 bases between the germline ends. The CDR3 runs to 13 residues. In germline, CDR1 is SGHRS, CDR2 YFSETQ. This CDR3 reads CASRYEWTGELFF. CDR3 nucleotides: TGCGCCAGCAGGTACGAGTGGACCGGGGAGCTGTTTTTT. Full variable domain (rest looked up from reference TRBV5-1 and TRBJ2-2): KAGVTQTPRYLIKTRGQQVTLSCSPISGHRSVSWYQQTPGQGLQFLFEYFSETQRNKGNFPGRFSGRQFSNSRSEMNVSTLELGDSALYLCASRYEWTGELFFGEGSRLTVL.

The J gene is TRBJ1-3, the V gene TRBV30; D is perhaps TRBD1 (6 bases). The CDR3 has 15 amino acids. Germline CDR1 and CDR2: GTSNPN and SVGIG (reference sequence). The V gene lost 0 bases and the J gene lost 0 bases, with 9 bases spanning the gap. CDR3 nucleotide sequence: TGTGCCTGGAGTGTACGCAGGGGCTCTGGAAACACCATATATTTT. Amino acids: CAWSVRRGSGNTIYF.

This clone has a handful of counts. The rearrangement joins TRBV9 to TRBJ1-2; 8 nucleotides line up with TRBD1. There are 16 residues in the CDR3. From germline, CDR1 is SGDLS and CDR2 YYNGEE. Trimming took 4 bases from V and 3 from J; bases not matched to a gene: 11. The CDR3 reads CASSSQTGGGYYGYTF. In DNA form, the CDR3 reads TGTGCCAGCAGCTCCCAAACAGGGGGGGGATACTATGGCTACACCTTC.

The chain recombines TRBV7-3 with TRBJ2-7, with 13 bases lining up with TRBD2. Germline assignment: CDR1 SGHTA and CDR2 FQGTGA. The V segment lost 5 bases and the J segment 2 bases; nucleotides outside the gene matches: 0. This CDR3 is built from 14 residues. CDR3 sequence (DNA): TGTGCCAGCAGCGGGACTAGCGGGGCCTACGAGCAGTACTTC. Translating gives CASSGTSGAYEQYF.

The chain uses TRBV14 and TRBJ1-1, with D unclear. CDR1 and CDR2 (germline): SGHDN, FVKESK. Trimming pared 1 base from V and 6 bases from J, leaving 18 bases between. The CDR3 totals 16 residues. Written as DNA, the CDR3 is TGTGCCAGCAGCCAAGTTTGGCCTCGTCGGGGAGCTGAAGCTTTCTTT. Translating it yields CASSQVWPRRGAEAFF.

The CDR3 region is CATSQGFGSTGEQYF. The CDR3 region has the DNA TGTGCCACTTCTCAGGGGTTCGGGTCGACTGGAGAGCAGTACTTC. V and J are TRBV6-5 and TRBJ2-7; D may be TRBD1 (6 bases). V was trimmed by 10 bases and J by 7 bases, leaving 26 bases between them. Germline-derived CDR1 and CDR2 are MNHEY and SVGAGI. The CDR3 loop spans 15 amino acids.

The rearrangement links TRBV4-2 to TRBJ1-1, with 7 positions matching TRBD1. The CDR3 totals 17 residues. The germline gives CDR1 LGHNA, CDR2 YNFKEQ. V lost 0 bases to trimming and J lost 4 bases; unmatched junction nucleotides: 11. CDR3 nucleotides: TGTGCCAGCAGCCAAGATGAGGGGGCCCTGATGGGCACTGAAGCTTTCTTT. This codes for CASSQDEGALMGTEAFF.

The chain combines TRBV5-1 with TRBJ2-1; 7 bases are shared with TRBD1. Germline V gene sequence: CDR1 SGHRS, CDR2 YFSETQ. This CDR3 comprises 15 residues. J was trimmed by 6 bases and V by 4 bases; bases with no gene match: 10. CDR3 nucleotides: TGCGCCAGCAGCGTTCCCGGGACAGTAGGCAATGAGCAGTTCTTC. Amino acids: CASSVPGTVGNEQFF.

This sequence joins TRBV7-9 and TRBJ2-3; D may be TRBD2 (6 bases). Germline CDR1 reads SEHNR; CDR2 reads FQNEAQ (reference sequence). With 5 bases removed from V and 7 bases from J, the gap between germline ends came to 19 bases. The CDR3 loop spans 15 amino acids. The CDR3 DNA reads as TGTGCCAGCAGCCAACCGGGACTCGCCCCTAATACGCAGTATTTT. Protein sequence: CASSQPGLAPNTQYF.

This clone was detected only a few times. The rearrangement joins TRBV19 to TRBJ1-1; D is unclear. Trimming cost V 9 bases and J 5 bases, with 10 bases left between them. The CDR3 consists of 11 residues. CDR1 and CDR2 from the germline V gene are LNHDA and SQIVND (reference sequence). CDR3 sequence (DNA): TGTGCCAGCCGGGAAGGGACTGAAGCTTTCTTT. Amino acids: CASREGTEAFF.

The V call is TRBV11-2, the J call TRBJ1-1; D might be TRBD1 (5 bases). Germline loops: CDR1 SGHAT, CDR2 FQNNGV. The CDR3 is made up of 16 amino acids. The germline V and J ends were trimmed by 5 bases and 11 bases, with 27 bases remaining between them. The CDR3 here is CASSPDHRINGFGAFF. The CDR3 DNA follows: TGTGCCAGCAGCCCCGATCACAGGATAAACGGATTCGGGGCTTTCTTT.

The chain joins TRBV5-1 to TRBJ2-3; perhaps TRBD2 as D (6 bases). CDR1 is SGHRS, CDR2 YFSETQ, per germline. This CDR3 is 15 amino acids long. The V end was cut by 2 bases, the J end by 0 bases, with 10 bases between. The CDR3 is CASSFGGVSTDTQYF. The CDR3 nucleotides read TGCGCCAGCAGCTTTGGCGGGGTGAGCACAGATACGCAGTATTTT.

This clone came up once. For the CDR3, the DNA is TGCGCCAGCAGCTTGGATGGGAGGGGATATCAGCCCCAGCATTTT. This gives the protein CASSLDGRGYQPQHF. The chain uses TRBV5-1 and TRBJ1-5; a weak D match, TRBD1 (5 bases). The V end was cut by 0 bases, the J end by 5 bases, with 12 bases between. From germline, CDR1 is SGHRS and CDR2 YFSETQ. The CDR3 spans 15 residues.